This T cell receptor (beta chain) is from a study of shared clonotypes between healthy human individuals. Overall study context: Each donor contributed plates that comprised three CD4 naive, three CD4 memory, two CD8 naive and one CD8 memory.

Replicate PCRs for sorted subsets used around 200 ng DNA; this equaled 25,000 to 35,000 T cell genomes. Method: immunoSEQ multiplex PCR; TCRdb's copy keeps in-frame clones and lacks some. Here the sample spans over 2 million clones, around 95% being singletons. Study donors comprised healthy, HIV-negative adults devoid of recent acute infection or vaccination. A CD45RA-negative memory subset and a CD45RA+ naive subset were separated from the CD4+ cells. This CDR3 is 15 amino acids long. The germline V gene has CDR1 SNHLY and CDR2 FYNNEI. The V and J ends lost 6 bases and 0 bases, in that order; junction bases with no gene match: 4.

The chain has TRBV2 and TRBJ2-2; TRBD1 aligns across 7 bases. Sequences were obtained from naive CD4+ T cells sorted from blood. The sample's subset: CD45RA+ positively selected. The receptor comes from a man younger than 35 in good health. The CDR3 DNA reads TGTGCCAGCAGCCAAGGGACAGCGAACACCGGGGAGCTGTTTTTT. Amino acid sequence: CASSQGTANTGELFF.